Listed below are T cell receptor beta chains from one sample, sequenced in a study of blood T cell repertoires in COVID-19. TCRdb's copy holds only in-frame clones and misses some; the assay was immunoSEQ multiplex PCR. The sample lists about 120,000 clones, approximately 85% seen once, with around an eighth in the top ten. Sequencing was performed on peripheral blood. The receptors originated from a human donor in a cohort sampled during active COVID-19. CDR3s include the opening cysteine and the closing phenylalanine or tryptophan. Each record gives: CDR3 protein, CDR3 DNA, D gene, V gene, clone size, J gene. D genes are given only for firm matches. Clone size is stated in some rows and not others, as once, few, many or a class when expanded.

CASSRSGGAGELFF | TGTGCCAGCAGTCGTAGCGGGGGGGCCGGGGAGCTGTTTTTT | TRBD2 | TRBV7-2 | . | TRBJ2-2
CASSLAPGRSSEAFF | TGCGCCAGCAGCTTGGCCCCGGGAAGGTCTTCTGAAGCTTTCTTT | . | TRBV5-1 | . | TRBJ1-1
CASSFIMTGSSGNTIYF | TGTGCCAGCAGTTTCATTATGACAGGGAGCTCTGGAAACACCATATATTTT | TRBD1 | TRBV7-2 | . | TRBJ1-3
CASSPGLAGGTDTQYF | TGCGCCAGCAGCCCAGGACTAGCGGGGGGCACAGATACGCAGTATTTT | TRBD2 | TRBV5-1 | . | TRBJ2-3
CAARQGRVTEAFF | TGTGCCGCCCGACAGGGGCGGGTGACTGAAGCTTTCTTT | TRBD1 | TRBV10-3 | . | TRBJ1-1
CASAPGAEFETQYF | TGCGCCAGCGCCCCGGGTGCCGAGTTTGAGACCCAGTACTTC | . | TRBV5-1 | . | TRBJ2-5
CASSSGTGRALYF | TGTGCCAGCAGCTCAGGGACAGGTAGAGCCCTGTACTTC | TRBD1 | TRBV5-6 | . | TRBJ2-7
CASSSQGQTEAFF | TGTGCCAGCAGCTCTCAGGGGCAGACTGAAGCTTTCTTT | . | TRBV11-2 | . | TRBJ1-1
CASSPGNYGYTF | TGTGCCAGCAGTCCAGGGAACTATGGCTACACCTTC | . | TRBV7-9 | . | TRBJ1-2
CASSWDSWSNQPQHF | TGTGCCAGCAGTTGGGACAGTTGGAGCAATCAGCCCCAGCATTTT | TRBD1 | TRBV6-5 | . | TRBJ1-5
CASGAGQNTQYF | TGTGCTAGTGGGGCGGGACAGAATACGCAGTATTTT | . | TRBV12-5 | . | TRBJ2-3
CASTRGQPSSYEQYF | TGTGCCAGCACAAGGGGACAGCCAAGCTCCTACGAGCAGTACTTC | TRBD1 | TRBV7-9 | . | TRBJ2-7
CASGTGLSTDTQYF | TGTGCTAGTGGAACGGGACTTTCCACAGATACGCAGTATTTT | . | TRBV12-5 | . | TRBJ2-3
CASSLVGGPETQYF | TGTGCCAGCAGCCTCGTGGGGGGGCCAGAGACCCAGTACTTC | . | TRBV9 | . | TRBJ2-5
CASSVGDRVSGYTF | TGTGCCAGCAGCGTAGGGGACAGGGTATCTGGCTACACCTTC | TRBD1 | TRBV9 | . | TRBJ1-2
CASTYSGGGYNEQFF | TGTGCCAGCACCTATAGCGGGGGGGGATACAATGAGCAGTTCTTC | TRBD2 | TRBV6-5 | once | TRBJ2-1
CASSLEGVTEAFF | TGTGCCAGCAGCTTAGAAGGGGTTACTGAAGCTTTCTTT | . | TRBV11-3 | few | TRBJ1-1
CASSASTLNYGYTF | TGTGCCAGCAGTGCCTCGACACTGAACTATGGCTACACCTTC | . | TRBV25-1 | few | TRBJ1-2
CASSLLAGPYNEQFF | TGTGCCAGCAGCTTACTAGCGGGGCCCTACAATGAGCAGTTCTTC | TRBD2 | TRBV11-2 | . | TRBJ2-1
CASSPGGFNSNQPQHF | TGTGCCAGCAGCCCGGGGGGGTTTAATAGCAATCAGCCCCAGCATTTT | . | TRBV9 | . | TRBJ1-5
CASEGPGVGYTF | TGTGCCAGCGAGGGCCCCGGGGTAGGCTACACCTTC | . | TRBV2 | few | TRBJ1-2
CASSPPTGGNSPLHF | TGCGCCAGCAGCCCGCCGACAGGGGGGAATTCACCCCTCCACTTT | TRBD1 | TRBV5-1 | . | TRBJ1-6
CASTPGYTGTEAFF | TGTGCCAGCACCCCTGGGTACACGGGGACTGAAGCTTTCTTT | . | TRBV6-5 | . | TRBJ1-1
CASSERTANEKLFF | TGTGCCAGCAGTGAAAGGACAGCCAACGAAAAACTGTTTTTT | . | TRBV2 | . | TRBJ1-4
CASSTTGGSSYGYTF | TGTGCCAGTAGTACGACAGGGGGCTCGTCCTATGGCTACACCTTC | TRBD1 | TRBV19 | . | TRBJ1-2